The clone carrying this T cell receptor beta chain was seen many times. During its preparation, the TCRbeta library received unique molecular identifiers. TCRdb analysed the PCR reads with MiXCR anew, one entry per CDR3 protein. Here the sample spans 300,000 or so distinct CDR3 sequences, 9.5% to 10% being singletons. This entry comes from a study of T-cell reconstitution after alpha-beta-depleted transplantation in children. The CDR3 length is 10 residues. The ends were cut back, 6 bases at V and 9 bases at J, with 6 bases in the middle. This sequence was found in a human donor who donated a stem cell graft to a child with SCID. This chain joins TRBV12-3 or TRBV12-4 and TRBJ2-1; D gene uncertain. The sample here was PBMCs from the stem cell graft donor, taken from the stem cell graft. CDR3 region: CASSLVEQFF. DNA for the CDR3: TGTGCCAGCAGCCTGGTTGAGCAGTTCTTC.